This T cell receptor (beta chain) was documented in a study of T cell clonotyping in hematopoietic cell transplantation. This clone has just a few counts. Its antigen is undetermined. This CDR3 has 12 residues. Germline values: CDR1 SNHLY, CDR2 FYNNEI. Trimming pared 4 bases from V and 7 bases from J, leaving 7 bases between. The data were produced by immunoSEQ multiplex PCR, yet TCRdb's version contains in-frame clones alone and is incomplete. The table records roughly 11,000 clones, 89% of them present only once. Study-level findings and limits: CD4 and CD8 repertoire contributions could not be separated without sorting. Broader posttransplant TCR repertoire diversity was predicted by graft donor and pretransplant recipient Inverse Simpson Index values. At the given depth, recipient repertoires were over 95% de novo clonotypes. Pathologically expanded recipient clonotypes increased progressively from day 30 to day 180 as diversity fell.

The input for sequencing was PBMCs, taken 100 days after allogeneic stem cell transplant. The V call is TRBV2, the J call TRBJ2-2; D is uncertain. This TCR was sampled from a female patient aged 55-70 years who had an allogeneic stem cell transplant from an unrelated donor, so the T cells may come from the graft donor. Some clones in this sample may be carry-over from other donors' samples. CDR3 in amino acids: CASSGWGGELFF. CDR3 nucleotides: TGTGCCAGCAGTGGATGGGGCGGGGAGCTGTTTTTT. The complete variable domain, with remaining parts taken from reference TRBV2 and TRBJ2-2, reads EPEVTQTPSHQVTQMGQEVILRCVPISNHLYFYWYRQILGQKVEFLVSFYNNEISEKSEIFDDQFSVERPDGSNFTLKIRSTKLEDSAMYFCASSGWGGELFFGEGSRLTVL.